A single TCR beta chain is shown here with its context. The source of the sample is a study of shared T cell receptors in the human thymus. The CDR3 is 20 residues long. Germline V CDR1 and CDR2: SNHLY, FYNNEI. J was trimmed by 10 bases and V by 8 bases; bases with no gene match: 28. Measured with immunoSEQ multiplex PCR; TCRdb has only the in-frame clones, and not every one. The sample carries some 760,000 clones, 80% to 90% recorded once. The same sample was also used in a study of human thymus T cells.

The material sequenced was thymocytes. The TCR originated in a girl under three years old with a congenital heart defect. The chain links TRBV2 to TRBJ2-2, with 10 positions matching TRBD1. The CDR3 spells CASGGEGQGRGTRGRVELFF. CDR3 DNA: TGTGCCAGCGGCGGGGAGGGACAGGGGCGGGGGACGCGGGGGCGCGTGGAGCTGTTTTTT. Looking up the rest from reference TRBV2 and TRBJ2-2 gives the full variable domain: EPEVTQTPSHQVTQMGQEVILRCVPISNHLYFYWYRQILGQKVEFLVSFYNNEISEKSEIFDDQFSVERPDGSNFTLKIRSTKLEDSAMYFCASGGEGQGRGTRGRVELFFGEGSRLTVL.